The rows below give T cell receptor beta chains drawn from one sample of a study of blood T cell repertoires in COVID-19. TCRdb's copy holds only in-frame clones and misses some; the assay was immunoSEQ multiplex PCR. The sample lists around 84,000 clones; 83% were seen once. The sequenced sample consisted of peripheral blood. Receptors were obtained from a man older than 75 with active or convalescent COVID-19. The CDR3 runs from the conserved cysteine through the conserved F or W. D genes are given only for firm matches. Expanded clones get a size class; other rows say once, few or many, or leave the size out.

v_gene	d_gene	abundance	j_gene	CDR3nt	CDR3aa
TRBV5-1	NA	NA	TRBJ1-1	TGCGCCAGCAGACTTGTAAACACTGAAGCTTTCTTT	CASRLVNTEAFF
TRBV7-9	NA	once	TRBJ1-1	TGTGCCAGCAGCCAACCAGAGCGGTTTATCAACACTGAAGCTTTCTTT	CASSQPERFINTEAFF
TRBV28	NA	once	TRBJ1-5	TGTGCCAGCAGTTTAGTCCAGGGCAGCAATCAGCCCCAGCATTTT	CASSLVQGSNQPQHF
TRBV5-1	NA	NA	TRBJ2-3	TGCGCCAGCAGCTTGGAGGGGGACCAAAGCACAGATACGCAGTATTTT	CASSLEGDQSTDTQYF
TRBV30	NA	NA	TRBJ2-1	TGTGCCTGGAGTGATGACAAGAGCTCCTACAATGAGCAGTTCTTC	CAWSDDKSSYNEQFF
TRBV11-2	NA	once	TRBJ1-3	TGTGCCAGCAGCCCCCGACAGTCACCCTTGGGAACAAACACCATATATTTT	CASSPRQSPLGTNTIYF
TRBV25-1	NA	NA	TRBJ1-2	TGTGCCAGCAGTGAAGGCTCCGGGGGGCACTATGGCTACACCTTC	CASSEGSGGHYGYTF
TRBV5-1	TRBD1	NA	TRBJ1-4	TGCGCCAGCAGTTCCTCCGGGACAGGGGACGAAAAACTGTTTTTT	CASSSSGTGDEKLFF
TRBV4-1	TRBD2	NA	TRBJ2-5	TGCGCCAGCAGCCAGATTGGACTAGCGGAGACCCAGTACTTC	CASSQIGLAETQYF
TRBV3-1/TRBV3-2	TRBD2	once	TRBJ2-5	TGTGCCAGCAGCCAAGTCGGGCTAGCGGGAGGGGGGACCCAGTACTTC	CASSQVGLAGGGTQYF
TRBV10-3	TRBD1	NA	TRBJ2-7	TGTGCCACCGGGACAGACTCCTACGAGCAGTACTTC	CATGTDSYEQYF
TRBV5-1	NA	NA	TRBJ1-1	TGCGCCAGCAGCTCGCGGGGGGAGAGCACTGAAGCTTTCTTT	CASSSRGESTEAFF
TRBV7-6	NA	once	TRBJ1-1	TGTGCCAGCAGCCCTCTTTCCAGGGAGAACACTGAAGCTTTCTTT	CASSPLSRENTEAFF
TRBV6-5	NA	NA	TRBJ1-4	TGTGCCAGCAGTAGGCAGGCGATAAATGAAAAACTGTTTTTT	CASSRQAINEKLFF
TRBV19	TRBD2	NA	TRBJ2-1	TGTGCCAGTAGTGGGCCCCCCGGCGGGAGGGCCCACAATGAGCAGTTCTTC	CASSGPPGGRAHNEQFF
TRBV2	NA	NA	TRBJ2-5	TGTGCCAGCAGTGTCCAATCCCAGTACTTC	CASSVQSQYF
TRBV20-1	TRBD1	NA	TRBJ1-1	TGCAGTGCTAGTGCGGACAGGGGAACCTTGAACACTGAAGCTTTCTTT	CSASADRGTLNTEAFF
TRBV4-3	NA	once	TRBJ2-5	TGCGCCAGCAGCCAAAATCTAGGGGGAGAGACCCAGTACTTC	CASSQNLGGETQYF
TRBV5-4	TRBD2	few	TRBJ2-7	TGTGCCAGCAGACTAGCGGGATCGGCCGAGCAGTACTTC	CASRLAGSAEQYF
TRBV3-1/TRBV3-2	NA	NA	TRBJ1-1	TGTGCCAGCAGCCAGGCCCGGGGGGACACTGAAGCTTTCTTT	CASSQARGDTEAFF
TRBV30	TRBD2	NA	TRBJ2-2	TGTGCCTGGAGCGGGATTACTAGCGGGAGGCTGGTCGGGGAGCTGTTTTTT	CAWSGITSGRLVGELFF